This T cell receptor beta chain appears in the sequencing data of a study of cytomegalovirus exposure and HLA in healthy donors. Study-level points and caveats: With later analysis, a missense DCLRE1C variant became linked to TCR beta V- and J-gene trimming. Through in vitro validation, three CMV-associated chains were shown to be specific for CMV antigens. Among immune exposure information, only CMV serostatus was available.

Looked up from germline, CDR1 is WSHSY and CDR2 is SAAADI. This CDR3 comprises 13 residues. Trimming removed 8 bases from V and 4 bases from J; junction bases left unmatched: 1. This clone was observed a single time. Its antigen is not known. The PCR used 60 Vbeta and 13 Jbeta primers. Per the original methods: A follow-up analysis tallied about 80 million unique TCR beta chains, roughly 11 million shared. Profiling relied on immunoSEQ multiplex PCR, and the TCRdb table lists in-frame clones only, not all of them. That table furnishes V, J and clone size, whereas the DNA furnished D and trimming. The sample includes about 110,000 clones, 79% of them seen just once.

This chain joins TRBV10-2 and TRBJ2-7; 14 positions match TRBD2. Sequenced material: PBMCs. The sequence was collected from a woman aged 40 to 49 in good health and CMV-seronegative. DNA of the CDR3: TGCGCCAGCGGGACTAGCGGGGGATACGAGCAGTACTTC. This translates into CASGTSGGYEQYF.